These 31 T cell receptor beta chains were all obtained from the same sample, sequenced in a study of blood T cell repertoires in COVID-19. This table comes from immunoSEQ multiplex PCR, and its TCRdb copy is limited to in-frame clones, with some not included. Found here are about 230,000 clones, more than 65% of them singletons; the top ten hold approximately 7.9%. The material sequenced was peripheral blood. The receptor source for this set is a woman at least 80 years old with acute or convalescent COVID-19.

This clone was seen a handful of times. The rearrangement links TRBV30 to TRBJ1-2, with TRBD1 identical over 7 bases. In germline, CDR1 is GTSNPN, CDR2 SVGIG (reference sequence). The V gene end was trimmed by 4 bases and the J gene end by 4 bases; junction bases not matched to a gene: 6. The CDR3 is made up of 13 amino acids. CDR3: CAWKRQGPYGYTF. DNA for the CDR3: TGTGCCTGGAAGAGACAGGGCCCCTATGGCTACACCTTC.

The chain employs TRBV18 and TRBJ2-4, with 8 bases identical to TRBD1. In germline, CDR1 is KGHSH, CDR2 LQKENI. V dropped 2 bases and J dropped 8; count of bases not matched to a gene: 11. This CDR3 is built from 16 residues. Here the CDR3 reads CASSPGVGQGADIQYF. The DNA of the CDR3 is TGTGCCAGCTCACCAGGCGTCGGGCAGGGGGCGGACATTCAGTACTTC. Looking up the rest from reference TRBV18 and TRBJ2-4 gives the full variable domain: NAGVMQNPRHLVRRRGQEARLRCSPMKGHSHVYWYRQLPEEGLKFMVYLQKENIIDESGMPKERFSAEFPKEGPSILRIQQVVRGDSAAYFCASSPGVGQGADIQYFGAGTRLSVL.

V gene TRBV6-5 combines with J gene TRBJ2-3, with a possible D match to TRBD2 (6 bases). The germline gives CDR1 MNHEY, CDR2 SVGAGI. Trimming stripped 5 bases from V and 2 bases from J, with 14 bases between. This CDR3 has 15 residues. The CDR3 nucleotides read TGTGCCAGCAGTCCTCAGACTAGTCCCACAGATACGCAGTATTTT. It yields the protein CASSPQTSPTDTQYF.

At least ten counts were recorded for this clone. The rearrangement links TRBV5-5 to TRBJ1-6; maybe TRBD1 (6 bases). V was pared by 4 bases and J by 3 bases, with 11 bases between. The CDR3 has 15 amino acids. Germline V gene sequence: CDR1 SGHKS, CDR2 YYEKEE (reference sequence). DNA for the CDR3: TGTGCCAGCAGCCCCAGGGGCGACTATAATTCACCCCTCCACTTT. Residues: CASSPRGDYNSPLHF.

This clone was observed a few times. The J gene is TRBJ1-3, the V gene TRBV19; D is unresolved. The ends were cut back, 9 bases at V and 3 bases at J, with 15 bases in the middle. Germline assignment: CDR1 LNHDA and CDR2 SQIVND (reference sequence). The CDR3 totals 14 residues. CDR3 sequence (DNA): TGTGCCAGCCTTCGGAGTTTCGGTGGAAACACCATATATTTT. This codes for CASLRSFGGNTIYF. Using reference TRBV19 and TRBJ1-3 for the parts outside the CDR3, the full variable domain is DGGITQSPKYLFRKEGQNVTLSCEQNLNHDAMYWYRQDPGQGLRLIYYSQIVNDFQKGDIAEGYSVSREKKESFPLTVTSAQKNPTAFYLCASLRSFGGNTIYFGEGSWLTVV.

V gene TRBV15 combines with J gene TRBJ1-4; D not resolved. Trimming stripped 8 bases from V and 0 bases from J, with 10 bases between. Germline CDR1 is LNHNV and CDR2 is YYDKDF (reference sequence). The length of the CDR3 is 14 residues. For the CDR3, the DNA is TGTGCCACCCGTAATAGAGCAACTAATGAAAAACTGTTTTTT. Amino acids: CATRNRATNEKLFF. The full variable domain, in which reference TRBV15 and TRBJ1-4 provide the parts outside the CDR3, is DAMVIQNPRYQVTQFGKPVTLSCSQTLNHNVMYWYQQKSSQAPKLLFHYYDKDFNNEADTPDNFQSRRPNTSFCFLDIRSPGLGDTAMYLCATRNRATNEKLFFGSGTQLSVL.

The V and J genes are TRBV5-6 and TRBJ2-1; 8 bases fit TRBD1. V shed 4 bases, J shed 4 bases, and the junction held 4 bases outside the gene matches. The CDR3 loop spans 14 amino acids. Germline V gene lookup returns CDR1 SGHDT and CDR2 YYEEEE. The CDR3 DNA reads as TGTGCCAGCAGCCATGACAGGGGTTACAATGAGCAGTTCTTC. Translating it yields CASSHDRGYNEQFF.

DNA for the CDR3: TGTGCCAGCTCACCACCAACCGGGGGTGCGAACACTGAAGCTTTCTTT. Translation gives CASSPPTGGANTEAFF. V usage is TRBV18 and J usage is TRBJ1-1, with D possibly being TRBD1 (5 bases). CDR1 KGHSH and CDR2 LQKENI come from the germline V gene. The CDR3 consists of 16 residues. V shed 0 bases and J shed 1 base, with 12 bases lying between them.

The genes are TRBV25-1 and TRBJ2-5; the match to TRBD2 covers 13 bases. The CDR3 length is 14 residues. V was pared by 8 bases and J by 5 bases, with 5 bases of the junction left unmatched. In germline, CDR1 is MGHDK, CDR2 SYGVNS. This CDR3 reads CASGTSGKSETQYF. The CDR3 DNA reads as TGTGCCAGCGGGACTAGCGGGAAGTCCGAGACCCAGTACTTC.

The rearrangement uses TRBV3-1 (or the pseudogene TRBV3-2) and TRBJ1-1, with D possibly matching TRBD1 (6 bases). The CDR3 is made up of 15 amino acids. V was shortened by 0 bases and J by 3 bases, with 11 bases between the two germline ends. Germline V gene data show CDR1 as LGHDT and CDR2 as YNNKEL (reference sequence). The CDR3 protein is CASSQEPGADTEAFF. CDR3 bases: TGTGCCAGCAGCCAAGAGCCAGGGGCGGACACTGAAGCTTTCTTT.

The chain uses TRBV4-2 and TRBJ2-1; 7 bases are a match to TRBD2. Germline V gives CDR1 LGHNA, CDR2 YNFKEQ. The CDR3 is 14 amino acids. The ends lost 2 bases at V and 7 bases at J; junction bases unmatched: 5. The CDR3 DNA follows: TGTGCCAGCAGCCAACCCCTAGCGGCTAATGAGCAGTTCTTC. Translating gives CASSQPLAANEQFF.

This clone appeared a few times. V and J are TRBV29-1 and TRBJ1-4; D perhaps matches TRBD1 (6 bases). The CDR3 runs 13 residues. V was pared by 4 bases and J by 7 bases, with 13 bases between. Germline lookup yields CDR1 SQVTM and CDR2 ANQGSEA. In DNA, the CDR3 is TGCAGCGTTGGAGGGGGGGGCGGTGAAAAACTGTTTTTT. Its translation: CSVGGGGGEKLFF.

This chain joins TRBV18 and TRBJ1-6; 8 bases agree with TRBD1. CDR3 length equals 16 residues. From germline, CDR1 is KGHSH and CDR2 LQKENI. V was pared by 4 bases and J by 3 bases, with 5 bases of the junction left unmatched. CDR3 sequence reads: CASSQGQAIYNSPLHF. The CDR3 bases are TGTGCCAGCTCACAGGGACAGGCGATCTATAATTCACCCCTCCACTTT. Based on the CDR3 plus reference TRBV18 and TRBJ1-6, the full variable domain is NAGVMQNPRHLVRRRGQEARLRCSPMKGHSHVYWYRQLPEEGLKFMVYLQKENIIDESGMPKERFSAEFPKEGPSILRIQQVVRGDSAAYFCASSQGQAIYNSPLHFGNGTRLTVT.

The V call is TRBV18, the J call TRBJ1-4, with TRBD1 matching 7 bases. This CDR3 contains 14 residues. Germline trimming cut 3 bases from V and 8 bases from J; bases unmatched to any gene: 6. Germline loops: CDR1 KGHSH, CDR2 LQKENI. The CDR3, as DNA: TGTGCCAGCTCACCCCGGGACAGCAAGGAAAAACTGTTTTTT. It codes for CASSPRDSKEKLFF. The variable domain in full, with the rest retrieved from reference TRBV18 and TRBJ1-4, is NAGVMQNPRHLVRRRGQEARLRCSPMKGHSHVYWYRQLPEEGLKFMVYLQKENIIDESGMPKERFSAEFPKEGPSILRIQQVVRGDSAAYFCASSPRDSKEKLFFGSGTQLSVL.

The gene calls are TRBV6-6 and TRBJ2-2; TRBD2 aligns across 8 bases. Germline V CDR1 and CDR2: MNHNY, SVGAGI (reference sequence). Trimming removed 7 bases from V and 7 bases from J; junction bases left unmatched: 14. CDR3 size: 16 residues. CDR3 in amino acids: CASTRTGGLEGGELFF. CDR3 in DNA: TGTGCCAGCACTCGTACGGGGGGGCTGGAGGGCGGGGAGCTGTTTTTT.

A single count supports this clone. This chain connects TRBV28 to TRBJ1-4, with 11 bases aligning to TRBD1. The CDR3 is 16 amino acids. The J segment lost 8 bases and the V segment lost 2 bases, leaving 7 bases of the junction unmatched. CDR1 is MDHEN, CDR2 SYDVKM, per germline. This chain's CDR3 is CASSLPGTGGDEKLFF. The CDR3 DNA reads TGTGCCAGCAGTTTACCCGGGACAGGGGGTGACGAAAAACTGTTTTTT.

This chain links TRBV12-3 or TRBV12-4 with TRBJ1-3; D is undetermined. The V end was cut by 6 bases, the J end by 9 bases, with 9 bases between. The length of the CDR3 is 11 residues. The CDR3 DNA follows: TGTGCCAGCAGAACCCGGGGCACCATATATTTT. Translated: CASRTRGTIYF.

The gene calls are TRBV2 and TRBJ2-7; D gene uncertain. The germline V gene encodes CDR1 SNHLY and CDR2 FYNNEI. The CDR3 covers 15 residues. Trimming removed 4 bases at V and 5 bases at J, with 18 bases between. The CDR3 nucleotides are TGTGCCAGCAGTGGCGACCCGGGTCGAAACGACGAGCAGTACTTC. Its translation: CASSGDPGRNDEQYF.

The V gene is TRBV2, the J gene TRBJ2-7, with a weak D call TRBD2 (6 bases). Germline assignment: CDR1 SNHLY and CDR2 FYNNEI. Trimming stripped 3 bases from V and 5 bases from J, with 17 bases between. This CDR3 is built from 15 residues. CDR3 sequence (DNA): TGTGCCAGCAGTGATAGGGCTAGCGTGGGCGACGAGCAGTACTTC. Its protein product is CASSDRASVGDEQYF.

A single count supports this clone. This chain uses TRBV27 with TRBJ1-1; D is perhaps TRBD1 (6 bases). The V gene lost 7 bases and the J gene lost 1 base, with 13 bases spanning the gap. The CDR3 is 14 residues long. Germline CDR1 is MNHEY and CDR2 is SMNVEV (reference sequence). In DNA, the CDR3 is TGTGCCAGCATGGTTAACAGGGCGAACACTGAAGCTTTCTTT. It codes for CASMVNRANTEAFF.

The count of this clone is one. The chain combines TRBV6-5 with TRBJ2-3; TRBD1 matches 9 bases. Germline values: CDR1 MNHEY, CDR2 SVGAGI. V shed 2 bases and J 4 bases; nucleotides not matched to a gene: 4. This CDR3 contains 15 residues. The CDR3 region has the DNA TGTGCCAGCAGTTACGGGACAGGGAGCCCAGATACGCAGTATTTT. This encodes CASSYGTGSPDTQYF.

In the case of this clone: A read error may explain this, as a much larger clone is one base away. The chain employs TRBV5-1 and TRBJ2-2, with 8 bases aligning to TRBD2. From germline, CDR1 is SGHRS and CDR2 YFSETQ. The trim removed 7 bases at V and 0 bases at J, leaving 2 bases unmatched. CDR3 length equals 14 residues. DNA of the CDR3: TGCGCCAGCGGCGGGGGGACGAACACCGGGGAGCTGTTTTTT. It is translated as CASGGGTNTGELFF.

This clone was seen only a few times. DNA for the CDR3: TGTGCCAGCAGTTTAATCGGCGGTTACAATGAGCAGTTCTTC. It translates to CASSLIGGYNEQFF. V usage is TRBV27 and J usage is TRBJ2-1, with D hard to call. The V end was cut by 2 bases, the J end by 4 bases, with 9 bases between. Germline lookup yields CDR1 MNHEY and CDR2 SMNVEV (reference sequence). This CDR3 is built from 14 residues.

This clone occurred many times. Here the CDR3 DNA reads TGTGCCAGCAGTGCGGGGACAGGACTCTCCCCAAATCAGCCCCAGCATTTT. Its translation is CASSAGTGLSPNQPQHF. This chain links TRBV6-1 with TRBJ1-5; 8 bases line up with TRBD1. CDR1 is MNHNS, CDR2 SASEGT, per germline. Trimming cost V 4 bases and J 4 bases; bases outside gene matches: 12. The CDR3 runs 17 residues.

V is TRBV23-1 and J is TRBJ1-1; no clear D. TRBV23-1 is an open reading frame whose function is uncertain. The length of the CDR3 is 13 residues. The germline V and J ends were trimmed by 3 bases and 6 bases, with 11 bases remaining between them. The CDR3 reads CASSHSGFAEAFF. CDR3 coding DNA: TGCGCCAGCAGTCATTCGGGGTTCGCTGAAGCTTTCTTT.

The chain uses TRBV9 and TRBJ1-5; D is ambiguous. The CDR3 is made up of 14 amino acids. V gave up 0 bases and J gave up 1 base, with 5 bases separating them. Germline assignment: CDR1 SGDLS and CDR2 YYNGEE. In nucleotides, the CDR3 is TGTGCCAGCAGCGTAGGGGCCAGCAATCAGCCCCAGCATTTT. It encodes CASSVGASNQPQHF.

The chain employs TRBV15 and TRBJ1-4; 10 nucleotides align to TRBD1. Unmatched junction bases numbered 4, after V lost 1 base and J lost 8 bases. Germline V gives CDR1 LNHNV, CDR2 YYDKDF (reference sequence). This CDR3 comprises 15 residues. CDR3 in amino acids: CATSRGGQGSEKLFF. The CDR3 DNA reads as TGTGCCACCAGCAGAGGGGGACAGGGGAGCGAAAAACTGTTTTTT.

In its sample, this clone was seen a few times. This rearrangement joins TRBV2 to TRBJ2-5; 11 nucleotides line up with TRBD2. Germline loops: CDR1 SNHLY, CDR2 FYNNEI. The ends lost 0 bases at V and 9 bases at J; junction bases unmatched: 3. The CDR3 has 14 residues. CDR3 coding DNA: TGTGCCAGCAGTGAAGCTCTAGCGGGGGGCTCCCAGTACTTC. This sequence encodes CASSEALAGGSQYF.

The gene calls are TRBV19 and TRBJ1-2, with D perhaps matching TRBD1 (6 bases). The CDR3 totals 11 residues. From germline, CDR1 is LNHDA and CDR2 SQIVND (reference sequence). Trimming took off 8 bases at V and 6 bases at J, with 10 bases between the two ends. The CDR3 coding sequence is TGTGCCAGTCAACAGGGTAATGGCTACACCTTC. Amino acid sequence: CASQQGNGYTF.

The chain has TRBV2 and TRBJ1-1, with a tentative D call TRBD1 (6 bases). This CDR3 has 13 residues. The germline V gene has CDR1 SNHLY and CDR2 FYNNEI. The V end lost 1 base, the J end lost 3 bases, and 6 bases lay between the germline ends. CDR3: CASSEDRDTEAFF. The CDR3 region has the DNA TGTGCCAGCAGTGAAGACAGGGACACTGAAGCTTTCTTT.

The chain couples TRBV3-1 (or the pseudogene TRBV3-2) to TRBJ1-1; no firm D call. CDR3 size: 14 residues. Deletions cut 5 bases from V and 2 bases from J, with 12 bases between. The germline V gene has CDR1 LGHDT and CDR2 YNNKEL (reference sequence). The CDR3 nucleotides are TGTGCCAGCAGCGTGAAGCGGGTTAACACTGAAGCTTTCTTT. Protein sequence: CASSVKRVNTEAFF.